This T cell receptor beta chain was captured in a study of blood T cell repertoires in COVID-19 (dated by TCRdb to about 2020). With respect to the entire study: Collaborator samples came from the United States, Italy and Spain and covered acute and convalescent phases of COVID-19. The material from the prospective study consisted of cDNA or gDNA derived from T cells, B-cell-depleted T cells, or PBMCs. Deeply sampled blood TCRbeta repertoires from subjects exposed to, actively infected with, or recovered from COVID-19 were included in the dataset. The repertoires were released in a freely available public database intended as a resource for research on the immune response to SARS-CoV-2. The samples were drawn from two sources: the first 160 participants of the ongoing ImmuneRACE study, and 1,000 to 1,500 subjects contributed by 6 global collaborators. The sample metadata nearly always contained a de-identified subject ID, COVID-19 status, age in years and sex. Where HLA class I and class II types were available, the types were taken from metadata supplied by the sample provider, not from assay-based typing. Overall study results and their limits: Clinical and demographic metadata were provided uncurated, with the amount varying by source and participant.

For this clone: No antigen is known for it. Base quality data are lacking; no much larger clone is found one base away.

TCRbeta CDR3 regions were amplified from genomic DNA by means of the immunoSEQ Assay, a bias-controlled multiplex PCR. On the authors' methods: Nucleated cell counts per sample were estimated from amplification of reference gene primers within the assay. Sequence reads were collapsed and filtered to measure the absolute abundance of every unique TCRbeta CDR3 rearrangement. For each sample, productive Simpson clonality was calculated as the square root of Simpson's diversity index across productive rearrangements. In its TCRdb copy, this immuneACCESS table keeps in-frame sequences only and misses some clones. Where compared with another copy, unresolved V genes explain less than half of these, and the others have no known cause. The DNA was the basis for D and trimming; V, J and clone size are from that table. The sample table records 250,000 to 350,000 clones; almost 90% of these occur just once. The ten largest clones represent roughly 2.8% of the sample.

In Seattle, one collaborating source enrolled patients while the infection was active and tracked those patients longitudinally over the course of disease. Whole blood was collected in K2EDTA tubes by collaborating institutions according to the institutions' own protocols. For TCRbeta analysis, collaborators shipped samples in one of three forms: frozen whole blood, isolated PBMCs, or DNA extracted from either of those sample types. The V end loses 4 bases and the J end loses 0 bases, and a stretch of 10 bases separates them. As encoded in the germline V gene (reference sequence), CDR1 is LNHDA while CDR2 is SQIVND. Spanning cysteine to phenylalanine, the CDR3 consists of 16 amino acids. CDR3 DNA only is kept here, 48 bases in frame from base 1.

This receptor was obtained from a woman in her thirties with COVID-19, enrolled during active disease. The chain employs TRBV19 and TRBJ2-6; 6 matching bases give a weak D call of TRBD2. The material sequenced was peripheral blood. The nucleotide sequence is given as TGTGCCAGTAGTACCTTCGGGGGCTCTGGGGCCAACGTCCTGACTTTC. The translation is CASSTFGGSGANVLTF.